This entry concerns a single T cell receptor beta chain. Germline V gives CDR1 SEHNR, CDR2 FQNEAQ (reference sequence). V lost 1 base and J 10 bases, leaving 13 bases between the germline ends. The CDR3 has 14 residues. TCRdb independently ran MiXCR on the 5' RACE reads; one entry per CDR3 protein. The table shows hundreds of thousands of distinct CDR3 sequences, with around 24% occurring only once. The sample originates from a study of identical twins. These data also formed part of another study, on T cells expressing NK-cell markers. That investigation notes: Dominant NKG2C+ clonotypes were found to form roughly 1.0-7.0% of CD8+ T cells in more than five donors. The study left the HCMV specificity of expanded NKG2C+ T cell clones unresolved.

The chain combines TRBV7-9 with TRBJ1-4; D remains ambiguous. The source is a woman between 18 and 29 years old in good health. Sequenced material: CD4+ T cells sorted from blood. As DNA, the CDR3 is TGTGCCAGCAGCTTAGATTTCGGGTTAGGAAAACTGTTTTTT. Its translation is CASSLDFGLGKLFF.